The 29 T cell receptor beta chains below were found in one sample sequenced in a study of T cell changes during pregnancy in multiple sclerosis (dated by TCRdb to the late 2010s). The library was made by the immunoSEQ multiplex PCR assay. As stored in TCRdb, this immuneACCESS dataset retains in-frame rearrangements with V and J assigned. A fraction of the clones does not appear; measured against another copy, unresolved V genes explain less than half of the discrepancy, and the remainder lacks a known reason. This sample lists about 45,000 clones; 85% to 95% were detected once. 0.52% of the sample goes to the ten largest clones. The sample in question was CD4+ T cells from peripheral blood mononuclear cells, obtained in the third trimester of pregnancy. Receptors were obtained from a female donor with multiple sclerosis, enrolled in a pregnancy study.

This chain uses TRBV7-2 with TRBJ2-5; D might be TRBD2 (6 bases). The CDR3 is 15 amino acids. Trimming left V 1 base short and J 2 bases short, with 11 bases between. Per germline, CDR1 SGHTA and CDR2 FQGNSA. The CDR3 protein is CASSLVRGIQETQYF. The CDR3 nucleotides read TGTGCCAGCAGCTTAGTCCGGGGGATTCAAGAGACCCAGTACTTC. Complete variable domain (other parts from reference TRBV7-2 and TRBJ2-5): GAGVSQSPSNKVTEKGKDVELRCDPISGHTALYWYRQSLGQGLEFLIYFQGNSAPDKSGLPSDRFSAERTGGSVSTLTIQRTQQEDSAVYLCASSLVRGIQETQYFGPGTRLLVL.

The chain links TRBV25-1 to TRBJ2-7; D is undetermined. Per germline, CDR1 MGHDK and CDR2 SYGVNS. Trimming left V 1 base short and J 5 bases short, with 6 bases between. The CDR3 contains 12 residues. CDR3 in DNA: TGTGCCAGCAGTGAATTCTTCGACGAGCAGTACTTC. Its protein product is CASSEFFDEQYF.

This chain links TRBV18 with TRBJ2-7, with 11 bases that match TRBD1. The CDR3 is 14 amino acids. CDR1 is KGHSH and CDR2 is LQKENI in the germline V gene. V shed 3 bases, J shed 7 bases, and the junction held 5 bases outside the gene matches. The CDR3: CASSPAGTGGEQYF. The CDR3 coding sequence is TGTGCCAGCTCACCTGCCGGGACAGGGGGAGAGCAGTACTTC.

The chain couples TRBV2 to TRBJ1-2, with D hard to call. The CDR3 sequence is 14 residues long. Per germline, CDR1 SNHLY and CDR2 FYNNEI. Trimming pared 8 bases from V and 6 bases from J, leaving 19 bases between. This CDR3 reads CASRTKGGMDGYTF. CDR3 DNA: TGTGCCAGCCGGACCAAGGGAGGAATGGATGGCTACACCTTC.

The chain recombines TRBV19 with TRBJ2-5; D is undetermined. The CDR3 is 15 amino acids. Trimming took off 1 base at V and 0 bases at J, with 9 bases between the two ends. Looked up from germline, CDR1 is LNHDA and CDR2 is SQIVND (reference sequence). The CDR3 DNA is TGTGCCAGTAGTATAGCGGCCGGGTACCAAGAGACCCAGTACTTC. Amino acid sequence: CASSIAAGYQETQYF.

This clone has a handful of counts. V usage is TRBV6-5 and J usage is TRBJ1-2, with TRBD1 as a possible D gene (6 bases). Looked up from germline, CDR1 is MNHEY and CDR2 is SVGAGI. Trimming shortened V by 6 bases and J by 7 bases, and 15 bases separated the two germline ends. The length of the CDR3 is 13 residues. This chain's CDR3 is CASSSSGDIGYTF. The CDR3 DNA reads TGTGCCAGCAGCTCCTCAGGGGATATTGGCTACACCTTC.

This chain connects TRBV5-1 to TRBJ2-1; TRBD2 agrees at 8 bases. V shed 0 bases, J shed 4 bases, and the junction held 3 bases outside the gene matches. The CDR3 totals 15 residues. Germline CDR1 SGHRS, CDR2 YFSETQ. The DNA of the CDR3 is TGCGCCAGCAGCTTGGACGGGAGGGCGTACAATGAGCAGTTCTTC. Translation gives CASSLDGRAYNEQFF. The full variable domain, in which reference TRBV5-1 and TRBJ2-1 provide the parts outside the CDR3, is KAGVTQTPRYLIKTRGQQVTLSCSPISGHRSVSWYQQTPGQGLQFLFEYFSETQRNKGNFPGRFSGRQFSNSRSEMNVSTLELGDSALYLCASSLDGRAYNEQFFGPGTRLTVL.

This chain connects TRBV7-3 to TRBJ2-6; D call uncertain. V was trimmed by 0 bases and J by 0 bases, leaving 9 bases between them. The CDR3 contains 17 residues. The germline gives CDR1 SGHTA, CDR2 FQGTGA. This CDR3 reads CASSLTPVRSGANVLTF. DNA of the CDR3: TGTGCCAGCAGCTTAACCCCCGTTCGCTCTGGGGCCAACGTCCTGACTTTC.

CDR3 DNA: TGTGCCAGCAGCCAAGCCGGGACAGGCAATTCACCCCTCCACTTT. Translating gives CASSQAGTGNSPLHF. This chain connects TRBV7-3 to TRBJ1-6; 8 bases match TRBD1. The junction had 7 bases not matched to a gene; V was cut back by 5 bases and J by 7 bases. Germline CDR1 SGHTA, CDR2 FQGTGA. CDR3 length: 15 amino acids.

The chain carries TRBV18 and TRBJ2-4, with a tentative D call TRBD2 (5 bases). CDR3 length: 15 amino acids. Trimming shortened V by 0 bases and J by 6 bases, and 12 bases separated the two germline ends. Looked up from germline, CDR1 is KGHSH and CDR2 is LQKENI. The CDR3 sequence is CASSPPAGIRNIQYF. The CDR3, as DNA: TGTGCCAGCTCACCACCCGCCGGGATTCGAAACATTCAGTACTTC. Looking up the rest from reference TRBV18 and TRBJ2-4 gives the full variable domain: NAGVMQNPRHLVRRRGQEARLRCSPMKGHSHVYWYRQLPEEGLKFMVYLQKENIIDESGMPKERFSAEFPKEGPSILRIQQVVRGDSAAYFCASSPPAGIRNIQYFGAGTRLSVL.

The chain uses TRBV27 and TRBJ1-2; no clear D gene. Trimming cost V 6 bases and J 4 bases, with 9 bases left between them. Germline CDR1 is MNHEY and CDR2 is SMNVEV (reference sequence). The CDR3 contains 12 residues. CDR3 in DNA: TGTGCCAGCAGCCACACGGGCTATGGCTACACCTTC. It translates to CASSHTGYGYTF.

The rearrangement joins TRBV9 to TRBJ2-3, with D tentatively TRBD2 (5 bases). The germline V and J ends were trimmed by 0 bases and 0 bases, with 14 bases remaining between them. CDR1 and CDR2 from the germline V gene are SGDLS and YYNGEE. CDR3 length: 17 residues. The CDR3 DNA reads TGTGCCAGCAGCGTAGCCCCGGCGGGCGCTAGCACAGATACGCAGTATTTT. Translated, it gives CASSVAPAGASTDTQYF.

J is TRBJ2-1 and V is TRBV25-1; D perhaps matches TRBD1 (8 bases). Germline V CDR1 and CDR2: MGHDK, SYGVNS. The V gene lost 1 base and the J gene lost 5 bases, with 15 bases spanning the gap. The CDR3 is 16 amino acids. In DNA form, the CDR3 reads TGTGCCAGCAGTGAATGGGGAGGGACAGGTAACAATGAGCAGTTCTTC. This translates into CASSEWGGTGNNEQFF.

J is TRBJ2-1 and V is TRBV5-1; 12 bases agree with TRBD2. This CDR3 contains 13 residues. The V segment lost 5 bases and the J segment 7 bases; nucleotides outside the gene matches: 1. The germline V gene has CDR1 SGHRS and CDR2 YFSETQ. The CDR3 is CASRTSGSNEQFF. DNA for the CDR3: TGCGCCAGCAGGACTAGCGGGAGTAATGAGCAGTTCTTC. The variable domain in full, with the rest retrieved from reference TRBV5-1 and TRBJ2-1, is KAGVTQTPRYLIKTRGQQVTLSCSPISGHRSVSWYQQTPGQGLQFLFEYFSETQRNKGNFPGRFSGRQFSNSRSEMNVSTLELGDSALYLCASRTSGSNEQFFGPGTRLTVL.

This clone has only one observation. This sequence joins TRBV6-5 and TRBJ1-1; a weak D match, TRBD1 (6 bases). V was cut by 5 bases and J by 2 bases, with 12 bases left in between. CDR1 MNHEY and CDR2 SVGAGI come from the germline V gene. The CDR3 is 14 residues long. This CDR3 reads CASSRTRGNTEAFF. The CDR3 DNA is TGTGCCAGCAGTCGGACCAGGGGTAACACTGAAGCTTTCTTT.

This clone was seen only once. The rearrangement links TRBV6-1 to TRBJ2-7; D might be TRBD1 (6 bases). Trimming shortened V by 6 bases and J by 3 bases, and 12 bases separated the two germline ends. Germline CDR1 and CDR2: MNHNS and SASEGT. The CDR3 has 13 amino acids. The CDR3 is CASSPGHFYEQYF. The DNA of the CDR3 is TGTGCCAGCAGCCCGGGACACTTCTACGAGCAGTACTTC.

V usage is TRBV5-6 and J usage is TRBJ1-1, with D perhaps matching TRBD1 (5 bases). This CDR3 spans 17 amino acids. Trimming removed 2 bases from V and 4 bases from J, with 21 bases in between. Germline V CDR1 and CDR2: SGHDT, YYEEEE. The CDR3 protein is CASSLGPDGRAGTEAFF. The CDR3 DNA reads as TGTGCCAGCAGCTTAGGCCCCGACGGCAGGGCCGGCACTGAAGCTTTCTTT.

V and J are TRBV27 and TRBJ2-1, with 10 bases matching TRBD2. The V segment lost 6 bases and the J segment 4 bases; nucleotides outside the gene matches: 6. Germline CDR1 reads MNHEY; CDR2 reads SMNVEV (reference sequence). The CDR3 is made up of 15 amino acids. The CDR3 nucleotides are TGTGCCAGCAGAGACCTAGCGGGAGCTTACAATGAGCAGTTCTTC. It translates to CASRDLAGAYNEQFF.

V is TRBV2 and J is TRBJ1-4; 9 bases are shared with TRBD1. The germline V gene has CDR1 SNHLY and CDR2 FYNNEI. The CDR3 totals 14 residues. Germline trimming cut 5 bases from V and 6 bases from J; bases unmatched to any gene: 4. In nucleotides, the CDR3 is TGTGCCAGCAGTACCCGGGACAGGGATGAAAAACTGTTTTTT. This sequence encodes CASSTRDRDEKLFF.

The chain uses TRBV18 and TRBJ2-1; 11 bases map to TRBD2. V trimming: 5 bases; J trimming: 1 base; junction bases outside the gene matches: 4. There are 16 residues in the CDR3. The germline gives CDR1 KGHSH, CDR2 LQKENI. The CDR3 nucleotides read TGTGCCAGCTCAACTACTAGCGGGAGATCCTACAATGAGCAGTTCTTC. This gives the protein CASSTTSGRSYNEQFF.

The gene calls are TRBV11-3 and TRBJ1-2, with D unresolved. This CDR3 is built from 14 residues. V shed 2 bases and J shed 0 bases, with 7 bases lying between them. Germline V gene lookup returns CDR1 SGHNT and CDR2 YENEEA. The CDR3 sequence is CASSLTGANYGYTF. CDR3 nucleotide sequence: TGTGCCAGCAGCTTAACCGGGGCTAACTATGGCTACACCTTC.

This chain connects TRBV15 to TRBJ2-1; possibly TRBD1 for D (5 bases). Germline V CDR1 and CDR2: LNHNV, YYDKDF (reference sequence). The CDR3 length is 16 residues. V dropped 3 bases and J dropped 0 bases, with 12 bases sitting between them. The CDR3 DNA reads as TGTGCCACCAGCAGTCTAGGACATAGCTCCTACAATGAGCAGTTCTTC. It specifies CATSSLGHSSYNEQFF.

CDR3 DNA: TGTGCCAGCAGTGAATTGACAGATAACACTGAAGCTTTCTTT. Translation: CASSELTDNTEAFF. The chain uses TRBV6-1 and TRBJ1-1; D perhaps matches TRBD1 (5 bases). Between the trimmed V and J ends, which lost 2 bases and 2 bases, there was a span of 9 bases. The CDR3 spans 14 residues. Germline CDR1 reads MNHNS; CDR2 reads SASEGT.

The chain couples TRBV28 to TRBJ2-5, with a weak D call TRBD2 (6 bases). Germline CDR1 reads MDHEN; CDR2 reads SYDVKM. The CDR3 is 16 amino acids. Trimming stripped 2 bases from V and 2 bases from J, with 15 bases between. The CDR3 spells CASSLDRSAGQETQYF. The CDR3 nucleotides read TGTGCCAGCAGTTTAGACCGGTCGGCGGGGCAAGAGACCCAGTACTTC.

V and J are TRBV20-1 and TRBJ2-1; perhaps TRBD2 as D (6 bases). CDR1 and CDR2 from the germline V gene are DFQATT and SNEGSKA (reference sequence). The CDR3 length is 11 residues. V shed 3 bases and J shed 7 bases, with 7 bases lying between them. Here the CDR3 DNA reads TGCAGTGCTAGCGGAGGGAATGAGCAGTTCTTC. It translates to CSASGGNEQFF.

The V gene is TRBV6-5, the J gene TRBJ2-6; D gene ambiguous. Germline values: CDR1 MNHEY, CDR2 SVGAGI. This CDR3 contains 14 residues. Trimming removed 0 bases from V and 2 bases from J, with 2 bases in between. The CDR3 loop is CASSYSTGANVLTF. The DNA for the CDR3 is TGTGCCAGCAGTTACTCTACTGGGGCCAACGTCCTGACTTTC.

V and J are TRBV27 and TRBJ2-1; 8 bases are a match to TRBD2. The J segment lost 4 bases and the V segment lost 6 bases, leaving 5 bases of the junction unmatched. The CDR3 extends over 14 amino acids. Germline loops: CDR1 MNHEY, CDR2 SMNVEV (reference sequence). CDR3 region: CASRSSGRYNEQFF. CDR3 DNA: TGTGCCAGCAGATCTAGCGGGCGGTACAATGAGCAGTTCTTC.

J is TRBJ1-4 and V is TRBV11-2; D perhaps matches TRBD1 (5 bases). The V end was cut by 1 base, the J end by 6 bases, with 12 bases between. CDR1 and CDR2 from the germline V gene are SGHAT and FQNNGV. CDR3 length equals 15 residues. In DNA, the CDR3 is TGTGCCAGCAGCTTAGGGCAGGGATCTCATGAAAAACTGTTTTTT. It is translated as CASSLGQGSHEKLFF.

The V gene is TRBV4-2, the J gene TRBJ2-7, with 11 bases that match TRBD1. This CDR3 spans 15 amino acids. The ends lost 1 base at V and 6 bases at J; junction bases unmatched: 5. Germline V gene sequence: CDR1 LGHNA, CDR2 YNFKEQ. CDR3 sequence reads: CASSQVGQGDGEQYF. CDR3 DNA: TGTGCCAGCAGCCAAGTGGGACAGGGGGATGGCGAGCAGTACTTC.